This entry lists 22 T cell receptor beta chains sequenced from one sample in a study of CD8 T cells in ankylosing spondylitis. TCRdb used MiXCR to reprocess the 5' RACE reads, holding one entry per CDR3 protein. The sample includes about 840,000 distinct CDR3 sequences, about 12% of them seen just once. Study outcomes and limitations: For ankylosing spondylitis blood, a TCR beta motif of seven to nine highly homologous variants appeared characteristic.

The antigens these receptors bind are not known. The specimen sequenced was blood, either unsorted or a sorted T cell fraction (not recorded which). Receptor source: a male donor with ankylosing spondylitis.

This clonotype was seen a few times. The chain is built from TRBV4-3 and TRBJ2-2; D may match TRBD1 or TRBD2 (5 bases each). V was clipped by 5 bases and J by 3 bases, with 13 bases between them. The V gene's germline CDR1 is LGHNA and CDR2 YSLEER. The CDR3 consists of 15 residues. CDR3 residues: CASSSQEGYTGELFF. For the CDR3, the DNA is TGCGCCAGCAGCTCCCAAGAGGGGTACACCGGGGAGCTGTTTTTT.

In its sample, this clonotype was seen many times. This rearrangement joins TRBV28 to TRBJ2-5, with a possible D match to TRBD1 (5 bases). The CDR3 covers 14 residues. CDR1 and CDR2 (germline): MDHEN, SYDVKM. V was cut by 6 bases and J by 6 bases, with 17 bases left in between. CDR3 residues: CASRGSGALQTQYF. The CDR3 DNA sequence: TGTGCCAGCAGGGGTAGTGGGGCATTGCAGACCCAGTACTTC.

In this sample, this clonotype turned up a few times. The J gene is TRBJ2-5, the V gene TRBV15; 8 positions agree with TRBD2. The CDR3 is 14 residues long. Germline CDR1 and CDR2: LNHNV and YYDKDF (reference sequence). Trimming at V came to 5 bases and at J to 2 bases, leaving 4 bases not matched to a gene. The DNA of the CDR3 is TGTGCCACCAGCGACCCTAGCGGGCAAGAGACCCAGTACTTC. This translates into CATSDPSGQETQYF. Drawing the rest from reference TRBV15 and TRBJ2-5, the complete variable domain is DAMVIQNPRYQVTQFGKPVTLSCSQTLNHNVMYWYQQKSSQAPKLLFHYYDKDFNNEADTPDNFQSRRPNTSFCFLDIRSPGLGDTAMYLCATSDPSGQETQYFGPGTRLLVL.

V and J are TRBV30 and TRBJ2-3; D is uncertain. CDR3 length equals 13 residues. The germline CDR1 and CDR2 sequences are GTSNPN and SVGIG (reference sequence). V was clipped by 1 base and J by 1 base, with 6 bases between them. Here the CDR3 DNA reads TGTGCCTGGAGTGCTGGTGGCACAGATACGCAGTATTTT. Its translation: CAWSAGGTDTQYF. The full variable domain, completed using reference TRBV30 and TRBJ2-3, is SQTIHQWPATLVQPVGSPLSLECTVEGTSNPNLYWYRQAAGRGLQLLFYSVGIGQISSEVPQNLSASRPQDRQFILSSKKLLLSDSGFYLCAWSAGGTDTQYFGPGTRLTVL.

This clonotype came up a few times. The chain joins TRBV12-3 or TRBV12-4 to TRBJ1-1, with 9 nucleotides matching TRBD1. This CDR3 spans 16 amino acids. V lost 7 bases, J lost 0 bases, and 9 bases stayed unmatched. The CDR3 nucleotides are TGTGCCAGCACCCAGGGACAGGGCTGGATGAACACTGAAGCTTTCTTT. Its translation: CASTQGQGWMNTEAFF.

J is TRBJ1-2 and V is TRBV12-3 or TRBV12-4; 9 positions match TRBD1. The CDR3 has 17 amino acids. V lost 3 bases to trimming and J lost 5 bases; unmatched junction nucleotides: 13. The CDR3 region is CASSFLGTGIFGYGYTF. CDR3 DNA: TGTGCCAGCAGTTTTCTAGGGACAGGGATCTTTGGGTATGGCTACACCTTC.

This clonotype was seen a few times. The chain combines TRBV28 with TRBJ1-1; no definite D call. The CDR3 contains 13 residues. The V and J ends lost 5 bases and 8 bases respectively, with 15 bases between them. Per the germline V gene, CDR1 is MDHEN and CDR2 is SYDVKM. CDR3 sequence reads: CASSPPWSSEAFF. For the CDR3, the DNA is TGTGCCAGCAGTCCCCCGTGGTCCTCCGAAGCTTTCTTT. Full variable domain (rest looked up from reference TRBV28 and TRBJ1-1): DVKVTQSSRYLVKRTGEKVFLECVQDMDHENMFWYRQDPGLGLRLIYFSYDVKMKEKGDIPEGYSVSREKKERFSLILESASTNQTSMYLCASSPPWSSEAFFGQGTRLTVV.

The chain combines TRBV7-6 with TRBJ2-3, with 11 bases fitting TRBD2. This CDR3 has 17 amino acids. The trim removed 4 bases at V and 0 bases at J, leaving 6 bases unmatched. Germline CDR1 reads SGHVS; CDR2 reads FNYEAQ. In nucleotides, the CDR3 is TGTGCCAGCAGCTCACGAGGGACTAGCGGAAGCACAGATACGCAGTATTTT. This translates into CASSSRGTSGSTDTQYF.

This clonotype has a handful of counts. The V gene is TRBV6-5, the J gene TRBJ2-3; TRBD1 aligns across 10 bases. The CDR3 contains 16 residues. CDR1 is MNHEY, CDR2 SVGAGI, per germline. The ends lost 5 bases at V and 0 bases at J; junction bases unmatched: 5. CDR3 coding DNA: TGTGCCAGCAGTCTACGGGACAGGGGAAGCACAGATACGCAGTATTTT. Translated: CASSLRDRGSTDTQYF.

The V gene is TRBV6-2 or TRBV6-3, the J gene TRBJ2-4; D uncertain. Deletions cut 4 bases from V and 9 bases from J, with 19 bases between. CDR3 length: 15 residues. Germline V gene data show CDR1 as MNHEY and CDR2 as SVGEGT. The chain's CDR3 is CASSSRNWAVIIQYF. For the CDR3, the DNA is TGTGCCAGCAGTTCCCGGAACTGGGCCGTCATCATTCAGTACTTC.

The chain couples TRBV29-1 to TRBJ1-2; 10 nucleotides align to TRBD1. V lost 4 bases, J lost 1 base, and 9 bases stayed unmatched. The CDR3 is 16 amino acids. Germline CDR1 reads SQVTM; CDR2 reads ANQGSEA. CDR3 nucleotides: TGCAGCGTTGTTCGGGACAGGGGACTACTTAACTATGGCTACACCTTC. Protein product: CSVVRDRGLLNYGYTF.

This clonotype has at least ten counts. The chain recombines TRBV20-1 with TRBJ1-6; no clear D gene. Trimming shortened V by 6 bases and J by 0 bases, and 9 bases separated the two germline ends. The CDR3 runs to 14 residues. The germline V gene encodes CDR1 DFQATT and CDR2 SNEGSKA (reference sequence). For the CDR3, the DNA is TGCAGTGCGGCCCGGCCCTCCTATAATTCACCCCTCCACTTT. It encodes CSAARPSYNSPLHF.

This clonotype was found a few times. This chain joins TRBV11-3 and TRBJ2-1; unclear D gene. The CDR3 loop spans 17 amino acids. Germline V CDR1 and CDR2: SGHNT, YENEEA. The ends were cut back, 0 bases at V and 7 bases at J, with 19 bases in the middle. The CDR3 spells CASSLDRAYGDENEQFF. The CDR3 region has the DNA TGTGCCAGCAGCTTAGATCGGGCCTACGGCGATGAGAATGAGCAGTTCTTC.

This clonotype was observed many times. The rearrangement links TRBV20-1 to TRBJ2-5; no reliable D call. Trimming removed 6 bases from V and 4 bases from J, with 15 bases in between. Germline-derived CDR1 and CDR2 are DFQATT and SNEGSKA (reference sequence). CDR3 length equals 13 residues. This CDR3 is CSAHSGYTETQYF. The CDR3 DNA reads as TGCAGTGCCCACTCGGGCTACACAGAGACCCAGTACTTC.

J is TRBJ2-1 and V is TRBV5-1, with TRBD2 identical over 10 bases. The CDR3 loop spans 13 amino acids. The V gene's germline CDR1 is SGHRS and CDR2 YFSETQ. J was trimmed by 7 bases and V by 5 bases; bases with no gene match: 3. Here the CDR3 DNA reads TGCGCCAGCAGTACTAGCGGGACTAATGAGCAGTTCTTC. This encodes CASSTSGTNEQFF.

The genes are TRBV7-2 and TRBJ2-1, with 8 bases that match TRBD1. The trim removed 4 bases at V and 8 bases at J, leaving 7 bases unmatched. From germline, CDR1 is SGHTA and CDR2 FQGNSA. The CDR3 length is 14 residues. CDR3 protein: CASSYDRGFDEQFF. The CDR3 coding sequence is TGTGCCAGCAGCTATGACAGGGGTTTTGATGAGCAGTTCTTC. The entire variable domain, with the rest obtained from reference TRBV7-2 and TRBJ2-1, is as follows: GAGVSQSPSNKVTEKGKDVELRCDPISGHTALYWYRQSLGQGLEFLIYFQGNSAPDKSGLPSDRFSAERTGGSVSTLTIQRTQQEDSAVYLCASSYDRGFDEQFFGPGTRLTVL.

This clonotype was counted a few times. The rearrangement joins TRBV20-1 to TRBJ2-1; D call uncertain. This CDR3 contains 14 residues. The V gene lost 1 base and the J gene lost 5 bases, with 12 bases spanning the gap. CDR1 and CDR2 from the germline V gene are DFQATT and SNEGSKA (reference sequence). Here the CDR3 reads CSARVPRKDNEQFF. The CDR3 coding sequence is TGCAGTGCTAGAGTCCCCCGGAAAGACAATGAGCAGTTCTTC.

The CDR3 region is CAISGTAGRVDYEQYF. CDR3 bases: TGTGCCATCAGTGGGACCGCCGGCCGCGTAGACTACGAGCAGTACTTC. The V call is TRBV10-3, the J call TRBJ2-7; D uncertain. The CDR3 sequence is 16 residues long. Trimming removed 4 bases at V and 3 bases at J, with 19 bases between. Germline-derived CDR1 and CDR2 are ENHRY and SYGVKD.

Only a few counts were recorded for this clonotype. J is TRBJ2-5 and V is TRBV13, with 7 nucleotides matching TRBD1. This CDR3 has 13 amino acids. Germline V gene sequence: CDR1 PRHDT, CDR2 FYEKMQ (reference sequence). J was trimmed by 4 bases and V by 5 bases; bases with no gene match: 4. The chain's CDR3 is CASSVTGVETQYF. The CDR3 region has the DNA TGTGCCAGCAGCGTTACAGGGGTAGAGACCCAGTACTTC.

The gene calls are TRBV20-1 and TRBJ1-1; maybe TRBD1 (6 bases). The CDR3 is 11 amino acids. CDR1 and CDR2 from the germline V gene are DFQATT and SNEGSKA (reference sequence). DNA for the CDR3: TGCAGAGTCGGGACATCCACTGAAGCTTTCTTT. Translated, it gives CRVGTSTEAFF.

This clonotype was found once. The chain couples TRBV7-9 to TRBJ1-1; TRBD1 is a possible D gene (5 bases). Trimming cost V 3 bases and J 11 bases, with 16 bases left between them. The CDR3 spans 13 residues. CDR1 is SEHNR, CDR2 FQNEAQ, per germline (reference sequence). The CDR3 loop reads CASSLGPLTSAFF. CDR3 nucleotide sequence: TGTGCCAGCAGCTTGGGACCCCTAACAAGTGCTTTCTTT.

This clonotype was observed at least ten times. The rearrangement links TRBV5-1 to TRBJ1-5, with 7 bases identical to TRBD1. The CDR3 loop spans 15 amino acids. V trimming: 2 bases; J trimming: 6 bases; junction bases outside the gene matches: 8. Looked up from germline, CDR1 is SGHRS and CDR2 is YFSETQ. The chain's CDR3 is CASSLTGDVGQPQHF. The DNA for the CDR3 is TGCGCCAGCAGCTTAACAGGGGACGTCGGTCAGCCCCAGCATTTT.